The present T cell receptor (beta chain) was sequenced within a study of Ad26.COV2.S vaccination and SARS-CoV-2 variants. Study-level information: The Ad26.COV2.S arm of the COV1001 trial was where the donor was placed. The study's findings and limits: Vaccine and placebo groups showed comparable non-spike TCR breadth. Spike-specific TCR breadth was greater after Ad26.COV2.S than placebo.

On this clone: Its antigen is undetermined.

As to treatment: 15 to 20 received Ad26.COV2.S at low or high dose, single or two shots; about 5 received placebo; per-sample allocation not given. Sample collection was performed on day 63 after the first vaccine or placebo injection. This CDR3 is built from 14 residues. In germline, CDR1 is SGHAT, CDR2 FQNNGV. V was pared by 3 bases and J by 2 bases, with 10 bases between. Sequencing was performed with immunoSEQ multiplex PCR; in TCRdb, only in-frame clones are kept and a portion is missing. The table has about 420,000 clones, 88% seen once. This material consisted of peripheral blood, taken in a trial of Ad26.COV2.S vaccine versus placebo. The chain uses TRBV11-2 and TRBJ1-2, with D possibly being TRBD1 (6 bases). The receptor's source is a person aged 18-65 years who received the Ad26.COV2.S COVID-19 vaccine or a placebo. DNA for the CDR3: TGTGCCAGCAGCTTTCAGGGGCGAAACTATGGCTACACCTTC. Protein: CASSFQGRNYGYTF. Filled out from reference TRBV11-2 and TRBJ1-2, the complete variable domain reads EAGVAQSPRYKIIEKRQSVAFWCNPISGHATLYWYQQILGQGPKLLIQFQNNGVVDDSQLPKDRFSAERLKGVDSTLKIQPAKLEDSAVYLCASSFQGRNYGYTFGSGTRLTVV.